The clone carrying this T cell receptor beta chain was seen a handful of times. Its antigen is still unknown. The data were obtained in a study of beta chain features in type 1 diabetes. Study-wide findings and caveats: PCR, the amplification step, might favor shorter templates, equally in patients and controls. Within each of all four CD4+ subsets, Type 1 diabetes patients had TCRB CDR3s that were moderately but significantly shorter.

Expressed TCRB transcripts were sequenced because the entire RNA isolate underwent reverse transcription. Clones were sequenced by immunoSEQ multiplex PCR, and TCRdb holds only the in-frame ones, with some missing. This repertoire shows 250,000 to 300,000 clones, 14% found once; its top ten account for 0.017%. CDR3 length equals 15 residues. The germline V gene encodes CDR1 SGHDT and CDR2 YYEEEE. The junction had 6 bases not matched to a gene; V was cut back by 4 bases and J by 2 bases. This sequence joins TRBV5-6 and TRBJ2-5; 9 bases match TRBD2. The clonotype comes from a man younger than 40 with type 1 diabetes. The material sequenced was naive CD4+ T cells from blood. The chain's CDR3 is CASSTTLAGQETQYF. The CDR3 nucleotides read TGTGCCAGCAGCACGACTCTAGCGGGACAAGAGACCCAGTACTTC.